Below, 32 T cell receptor beta chains from the same sample are listed, as sequenced in a study of tumor-infiltrating lymphocytes in primary liver carcinoma. TCR beta cDNA was prepared out of around 460 ng total RNA by means of a constant-region primer. What produced the TCR beta libraries was three nested multiplex PCR rounds using slightly modified ARM-PCR. Both of the initial two PCR rounds ran for about 11 cycles and employed TRBV1-TRBV30 forward primers alongside a C-beta reverse primer. TCRdb re-derived calls from the multiplex PCR reads in MiXCR, one entry per CDR3 protein. The sample has some 94,000 distinct CDR3 sequences; roughly 69% are singletons. Co-extracting RNA and DNA was done with about 18-33 mg of unsorted bulk tissue as input. The sequenced sample was liver tumor tissue from sampling region 5. Indicated subset: tumor region T5, tumor centre. The receptor set was obtained from a woman in her sixties or seventies with primary liver carcinoma and hepatitis B virus infection.

The sample holds one count of this clonotype. Since the CDR3 does not end with the conserved phenylalanine or tryptophan, this likely comes from a read error. The rearrangement uses TRBV11-3 and TRBJ2-7; possibly TRBD1 for D (6 bases). This CDR3 has 15 residues. Germline loops: CDR1 SGHNT, CDR2 YENEEA. The CDR3 loop reads CASNLGAGESHEQYL. CDR3 coding DNA: TGTGCCAGCAACTTAGGTGCAGGGGAATCCCACGAGCAGTACCTC.

Comments on this clonotype: This could be a read error, since a much larger clone is one nucleotide away. The rearrangement links TRBV12-3 or TRBV12-4 to TRBJ2-6; TRBD1 matches at 11 bases. The trim removed 7 bases at V and 1 base at J, leaving 6 bases unmatched. CDR3 length: 17 amino acids. The CDR3 sequence: CASNPGQGVSGANVLTF. DNA for the CDR3: TGTGCCAGCAATCCGGGACAGGGGGTATCTGGGGCCAACGTCCTGACTTTC.

V and J are TRBV5-6 and TRBJ2-1; perhaps TRBD2 as D (5 bases). Trimming pared 2 bases from V and 15 bases from J, leaving 24 bases between. The CDR3 is made up of 15 amino acids. Germline loops: CDR1 SGHDT, CDR2 YYEEEE. The CDR3 DNA sequence: TGTGCCAGCAGCTTCCTTACTAGTTCCTACAATGGACTGTTCTTC. Translated, it gives CASSFLTSSYNGLFF.

Note on this clonotype: In this CDR3 the conserved last residue, phenylalanine or tryptophan, is missing, so a read error is likely. This chain connects TRBV11-3 to TRBJ1-1, with D hard to call. This CDR3 is 14 amino acids long. Germline CDR1 SGHNT, CDR2 YENEEA. The CDR3 coding sequence is TGTGCCAGCAGCCTAGATGAGGTGGCTCCTGAAGCTTTCTAT. This gives the protein CASSLDEVAPEAFY.

This clonotype was seen repeatedly, ten times or more. The rearrangement joins TRBV6-5 to TRBJ2-7; maybe TRBD1 (5 bases). Trimming shortened V by 5 bases and J by 6 bases, and 11 bases separated the two germline ends. The V gene's germline CDR1 is MNHEY and CDR2 SVGAGI. CDR3 length: 12 residues. CDR3 nucleotides: TGTGCCAGCAGTGTCCGGCAGGGCGAGCAGTACTTC. Translation: CASSVRQGEQYF.

Comment on this clonotype: The CDR3 ends on some other residue instead of the conserved phenylalanine or tryptophan, so this is likely a read error. It is unclear where the CDR3 begins or ends on the DNA, so no DNA is shown, and the CDR3 is as TCRdb lists it. The chain combines TRBV11-2 with TRBJ2-1; TRBD1, as called in the table, went unchecked against the DNA. From germline, CDR1 is SGHAT and CDR2 FQNNGV. The CDR3 length equals 17 residues, ends included. CDR3 in amino acids: CASSLTHGQGYRGEHFV.

This clonotype was detected ten times or more. The chain joins TRBV29-1 to TRBJ1-5, with 9 bases that match TRBD1. Germline V CDR1 and CDR2: SQVTM, ANQGSEA. V trimming: 6 bases; J trimming: 6 bases; junction bases outside the gene matches: 9. This CDR3 has 14 amino acids. The CDR3 region has the DNA TGCAGCGTGGGGGGGGGGACAGGGAGTCAGCCCCAGCATTTT. Amino acids: CSVGGGTGSQPQHF. Variable domain in full (rest from reference TRBV29-1 and TRBJ1-5): SAVISQKPSRDICQRGTSLTIQCQVDSQVTMMFWYRQQPGQSLTLIATANQGSEATYESGFVIDKFPISRPNLTFSTLTVSNMSPEDSSIYLCSVGGGTGSQPQHFGDGTRLSIL.

V and J are TRBV11-3 and TRBJ2-1; 8 bases are shared with TRBD2. Germline V gives CDR1 SGHNT, CDR2 YENEEA. There are 14 residues in the CDR3. Unmatched junction bases numbered 7, after V lost 5 bases and J lost 7 bases. CDR3 residues: CASSPLIAGNEQFF. DNA of the CDR3: TGTGCCAGCAGCCCTCTAATAGCGGGAAATGAGCAGTTCTTC.

A note on this clonotype: Possible read error: a much larger clone is one base away. This chain connects TRBV5-5 to TRBJ2-1, with TRBD2 matching over 12 bases. CDR3 length: 15 amino acids. Germline assignment: CDR1 SGHKS and CDR2 YYEKEE (reference sequence). The V and J ends lost 6 bases and 9 bases, in that order; junction bases with no gene match: 10. The CDR3 is CASNSTSGSGGEQFF. The CDR3, as DNA: TGTGCCAGCAACTCGACTAGCGGGAGTGGGGGTGAGCAGTTCTTC. The variable domain in full, with the rest retrieved from reference TRBV5-5 and TRBJ2-1, is DAGVTQSPTHLIKTRGQQVTLRCSPISGHKSVSWYQQVLGQGPQFIFQYYEKEERGRGNFPDRFSARQFPNYSSELNVNALLLGDSALYLCASNSTSGSGGEQFFGPGTRLTVL.

Concerning this clonotype itself: It may be a read error: a sequence one base away is much more abundant. In this CDR3 the conserved last residue, phenylalanine or tryptophan, is missing, so a read error is likely. V gene TRBV5-4 combines with J gene TRBJ2-1, with D hard to call. V was cut by 1 base and J by 5 bases, with 7 bases left in between. Germline V lookup: CDR1 SGHNT, CDR2 YYREEE (reference sequence). The CDR3 loop spans 13 amino acids. CDR3 nucleotide sequence: TGTGCCAGCAGCTTGACCCGGGACAATGAGCAGTTCCTC. As protein: CASSLTRDNEQFL.

Of note for this clonotype: Without the conserved terminal phenylalanine or tryptophan, this CDR3 likely stems from a read error. The genes are TRBV6-1 and TRBJ2-1; TRBD2 matches 15 bases. Germline-derived CDR1 and CDR2 are MNHNS and SASEGT. The CDR3 runs to 15 residues. The junction had 8 bases not matched to a gene; V was cut back by 5 bases and J by 12 bases. CDR3 in amino acids: CASSWGLAGGSGQFL. The CDR3 bases are TGTGCCAGCAGTTGGGGACTAGCGGGAGGTAGTGGGCAGTTCCTC.

In regard to this clonotype: A read error may produce the germline difference seen at one junction end. The rearrangement joins TRBV29-1 to TRBJ2-2; a possible D gene is TRBD2 (5 bases). This CDR3 spans 14 amino acids. CDR1 and CDR2 (germline): SQVTM, ANQGSEA. The CDR3 DNA is TGCAGCGTTGGCCCGGATCAGATCACCGGGGAGCTGTTCTTT. Its translation: CSVGPDQITGELFF.

On this clonotype: A read error is likely, as this CDR3 ends without the conserved phenylalanine or tryptophan. This chain links TRBV12-3 or TRBV12-4 with TRBJ1-1; D gene unclear. This CDR3 region has 14 residues. The CDR3 sequence is CTSTYQHPNTEAFI. CDR3 nucleotide sequence: TGTACCAGCACCTACCAGCACCCGAACACTGAAGCTTTCATT.

This clonotype was observed at least ten times. The chain joins TRBV6-1 to TRBJ2-1; unclear D gene. Looked up from germline, CDR1 is MNHNS and CDR2 is SASEGT. Trimming removed 0 bases at V and 9 bases at J, with 9 bases between. The CDR3 covers 13 residues. CDR3 region: CASSEAGIGEQFF. The CDR3 DNA is TGTGCCAGCAGTGAAGCAGGGATCGGTGAGCAGTTCTTC.

Points on this clonotype: Because the CDR3 is missing its conserved closing phenylalanine or tryptophan, this is likely a read error. The chain recombines TRBV28 with TRBJ2-7, with a tentative D call TRBD1 (5 bases). Germline CDR1 reads MDHEN; CDR2 reads SYDVKM. The CDR3 contains 15 residues. The ends were cut back, 5 bases at V and 4 bases at J, with 18 bases in the middle. In DNA, the CDR3 is TGTGCCAGCAGTGCCACAGGTTCCCTGACTTACGAGCAGTACTCC. Protein product: CASSATGSLTYEQYS.

This clonotype occurred once. A junction end diverges from the germline sequence, so it may reflect a read error. This rearrangement joins TRBV5-5 to TRBJ1-4, with TRBD1 identical over 10 bases. The CDR3 totals 20 residues. In germline, CDR1 is SGHKS, CDR2 YYEKEE (reference sequence). The CDR3 bases are TGTACCAGCAGCCGGCAACTCGGGACAGGGGACCTCGGTGCTAATGAAAAACTGTTTTTT. As protein: CTSSRQLGTGDLGANEKLFF.

This clonotype showed up just a few times. The rearrangement links TRBV20-1 to TRBJ1-6; 7 bases line up with TRBD1. Germline V gene sequence: CDR1 DFQATT, CDR2 SNEGSKA (reference sequence). The CDR3 is made up of 15 amino acids. Trimming removed 4 bases from V and 6 bases from J; junction bases left unmatched: 9. CDR3 in amino acids: CSAKEIDRVNSPLHF. For the CDR3, the DNA is TGCAGTGCTAAGGAGATAGACAGGGTTAATTCACCCCTCCACTTT.

The chain links TRBV11-2 to TRBJ2-1; maybe TRBD2 (6 bases). The DNA end is a closer match to TRBJ2-7, so the J assignment may be wrong. Germline-derived CDR1 and CDR2 are SGHAT and FQNNGV. The CDR3 totals 13 residues. CDR3 in amino acids: CASSARGYNEQYF. Written as DNA, the CDR3 is TGTGCCAGCAGTGCCCGGGGGTACAATGAGCAGTACTTC.

This clonotype was seen ten or more times. V is TRBV10-3 and J is TRBJ2-3, with D perhaps matching TRBD1 (5 bases). In germline, CDR1 is ENHRY, CDR2 SYGVKD. This CDR3 comprises 14 residues. The V end was cut by 4 bases, the J end by 4 bases, with 12 bases between. Here the CDR3 DNA reads TGTGCCATCAGTGGGGGCCCCGGATCAGATACGCAGTATTTT. As protein: CAISGGPGSDTQYF.

This rearrangement joins TRBV28 to TRBJ1-2, with a weak D call TRBD1 (6 bases). The CDR3 has 18 amino acids. Germline-derived CDR1 and CDR2 are MDHEN and SYDVKM. V lost 5 bases and J lost 10, with 32 bases in between. The CDR3: CASSHVFRDKQIRSDYTF. The CDR3 DNA sequence: TGTGCCAGCAGTCACGTATTCCGGGACAAGCAGATCAGGAGTGACTACACCTTC.

For this clonotype: Lacking the conserved final phenylalanine or tryptophan, this CDR3 likely reflects a read error. The CDR3 sequence: CASRRASGRHSTDTQYL. The CDR3 coding sequence is TGTGCCAGCAGGCGGGCATCGGGACGCCATAGCACAGATACGCAGTATCTT. The rearrangement links TRBV6-1 to TRBJ2-3, with D possibly being TRBD1 or TRBD2 (5 bases each). Germline V gene lookup returns CDR1 MNHNS and CDR2 SASEGT. With 6 bases removed from V and 0 bases from J, the gap between germline ends came to 19 bases. The CDR3 is 17 residues long.

This clonotype is a singleton in its sample. The V and J genes are TRBV28 and TRBJ2-3; a possible D gene is TRBD1 (5 bases). Germline CDR1 is MDHEN and CDR2 is SYDVKM. V lost 4 bases, J lost 7 bases, and 12 bases lay in between. This CDR3 spans 13 amino acids. CDR3 DNA: TGTGCCAGCAGTTGGGGCAGTGCAAATACGCAGTATTTT. This gives the protein CASSWGSANTQYF.

Points on this clonotype: Compared with germline, one end of the junction differs, possibly owing to a read error. The J gene is TRBJ2-3, the V gene TRBV4-2, with D perhaps matching TRBD2 (6 bases). This CDR3 is 14 amino acids long. Germline CDR1 reads LGHNA; CDR2 reads YNFKEQ. The CDR3 is CASSQVSGTDTQDF. The CDR3 region has the DNA TGTGCCAGCAGTCAAGTTAGCGGCACAGATACGCAGGATTTT.

This rearrangement joins TRBV11-2 to TRBJ2-2; the match to TRBD2 covers 8 bases. From germline, CDR1 is SGHAT and CDR2 FQNNGV. CDR3 length: 14 amino acids. J was trimmed by 9 bases and V by 5 bases; bases with no gene match: 8. The CDR3 here is CASSPTGGIRELFF. CDR3 nucleotides: TGTGCCAGCAGCCCGACGGGGGGGATCAGGGAGCTGTTTTTT.

About this clonotype itself: It is likely a read error, because the conserved phenylalanine at the end of the CDR3 is missing. V gene TRBV6-5 combines with J gene TRBJ2-1, with D possibly matching TRBD2 (5 bases). Per germline, CDR1 MNHEY and CDR2 SVGAGI. The CDR3 consists of 12 residues. CDR3 protein: CVSSYLEGEQFL. CDR3 in DNA: TGTGTCAGCAGTTACCTCGAGGGTGAGCAGTTCCTC.

This clonotype was recorded at least ten times. This rearrangement joins TRBV12-3 or TRBV12-4 to TRBJ1-1; D is undetermined. V gave up 7 bases and J gave up 7 bases, with 19 bases separating them. CDR3 length: 14 residues. CDR3 amino acids: CASTLGSLEGEAFF. The CDR3 DNA follows: TGTGCCAGCACCCTCGGGAGCTTAGAGGGTGAAGCTTTCTTT.

About this clonotype: Because the CDR3 is missing its conserved closing phenylalanine or tryptophan, this is likely a read error. This chain uses TRBV28 with TRBJ1-2; D remains ambiguous. The germline gives CDR1 MDHEN, CDR2 SYDVKM. CDR3 length: 18 amino acids. The chain's CDR3 is CANSQRSFAAPVGYGYTI. DNA of the CDR3: TGTGCCAACAGTCAAAGATCGTTTGCGGCCCCGGTTGGCTATGGCTACACCATC.

This sequence joins TRBV11-3 and TRBJ2-2; possibly TRBD1 or TRBD2 for D (6 bases each). CDR3 length equals 14 residues. Germline CDR1 reads SGHNT; CDR2 reads YENEEA. The germline V and J ends were trimmed by 1 base and 14 bases, with 17 bases remaining between them. The CDR3 DNA reads TGTGCCAGCAGCTTAGCAGGGGACACCGGGGGACTGTTTTTT. As protein: CASSLAGDTGGLFF.

The rearrangement links TRBV24-1 to TRBJ2-3; tentatively, D is TRBD2 (7 bases). Germline CDR1 is KGHDR and CDR2 is SFDVKD. The CDR3 is made up of 16 amino acids. The V gene lost 3 bases and the J gene lost 2 bases, with 14 bases spanning the gap. CDR3 nucleotides: TGTGCCACCAGTGATGGGGGGGGGCATATCACAGATACGCAGTATTTT. It encodes CATSDGGGHITDTQYF.

With regard to this clonotype: One end of the junction varies from germline; a read error may be responsible. This chain joins TRBV6-5 and TRBJ2-7; TRBD2 aligns across 9 bases. Germline assignment: CDR1 MNHEY and CDR2 SVGAGI. The CDR3 loop spans 15 amino acids. The CDR3: CVSSAAAGGYYVQYF. For the CDR3, the DNA is TGTGTTAGCAGCGCGGCGGCGGGAGGGTACTACGTGCAGTACTTC.

This clonotype occurred many times. The chain is built from TRBV12-3 or TRBV12-4 and TRBJ2-3, with 7 bases that match TRBD2. V was pared by 1 base and J by 6 bases, with 7 bases of the junction left unmatched. The CDR3 runs 15 residues. In nucleotides, the CDR3 is TGTGCCAGCAGTTTAGGTGGGAGGGCACAGGATACGCAGTATTTT. Protein sequence: CASSLGGRAQDTQYF.

Details on this clonotype: Possible read error: a much larger clone is one base away. This chain uses TRBV28 with TRBJ2-7; no clear D. The CDR3 has 15 residues. The germline V gene encodes CDR1 MDHEN and CDR2 SYDVKM. CDR3: CVSSLEGGRSYEQYF. CDR3 in DNA: TGTGTCAGCAGTTTAGAAGGCGGACGGTCCTACGAGCAGTACTTC.